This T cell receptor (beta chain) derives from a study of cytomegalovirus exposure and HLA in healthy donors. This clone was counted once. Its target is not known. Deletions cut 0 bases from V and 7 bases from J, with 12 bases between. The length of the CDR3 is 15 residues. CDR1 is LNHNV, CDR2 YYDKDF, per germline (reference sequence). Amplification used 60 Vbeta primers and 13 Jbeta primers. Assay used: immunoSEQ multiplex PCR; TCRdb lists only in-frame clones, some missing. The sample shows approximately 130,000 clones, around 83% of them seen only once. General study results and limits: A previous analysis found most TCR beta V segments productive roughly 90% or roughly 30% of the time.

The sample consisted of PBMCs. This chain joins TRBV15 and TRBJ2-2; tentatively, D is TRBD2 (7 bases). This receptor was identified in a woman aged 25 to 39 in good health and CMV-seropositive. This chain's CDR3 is CATSRDGGAFGELFF. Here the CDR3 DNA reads TGTGCCACCAGCAGAGATGGGGGGGCCTTCGGGGAGCTGTTTTTT.